This is a list of T cell receptor beta chains from one sample in a study of blood T cells in healthy people across ages. TCRdb called the 5' RACE reads again in MiXCR, with one record for every CDR3 protein. In the table there are 1.5 million to 2 million distinct CDR3 sequences, 28% of which are singletons. Material for sequencing was blood. Every receptor here comes from a woman aged 25-40 years in good health. CDR3s include the opening cysteine and the closing phenylalanine or tryptophan. D genes are given only for firm matches. Size is stated for part of the rows, as once, few or many counts, or as a class when the clone is expanded.

abundance	d_gene	v_gene	j_gene	CDR3aa	CDR3nt
few	NA	TRBV20-1	TRBJ2-1	CSARAGGSYEQFF	TGCAGTGCTAGAGCCGGGGGTAGCTATGAGCAGTTCTTC
NA	TRBD1	TRBV11-1	TRBJ1-1	CASSSGTGAKGTEAFF	TGTGCCAGCAGCTCAGGGACAGGGGCGAAAGGCACTGAAGCTTTCTTT
NA	TRBD2	TRBV2	TRBJ2-1	CASTILAGLYNEQFF	TGTGCCAGCACCATACTAGCGGGGCTCTACAATGAGCAGTTCTTC
few	NA	TRBV20-1	TRBJ1-1	CSARGQGKGRGTEAFF	TGCAGTGCTAGAGGGCAGGGCAAGGGGCGAGGCACTGAAGCTTTCTTT
NA	TRBD1	TRBV3-1	TRBJ1-2	CASSSRDRKNYGYTF	TGTGCCAGCAGCAGCCGGGACAGAAAGAACTATGGCTACACCTTC
NA	NA	TRBV6-6	TRBJ1-6	CASSRGEVNSPLHF	TGTGCCAGCTCAAGGGGGGAGGTTAATTCACCCCTCCACTTT
NA	TRBD1	TRBV27	TRBJ1-2	CASSHEGTGNRNGYTF	TGTGCCAGCAGTCATGAAGGGACAGGGAATCGGAATGGCTACACCTTC
NA	NA	TRBV20-1	TRBJ2-3	CSALRDARPDTQYF	TGCAGTGCTTTGCGGGACGCAAGACCAGATACGCAGTATTTT
NA	TRBD2	TRBV7-2	TRBJ2-5	CASSSGLAGVGETQYF	TGTGCCAGCAGCTCGGGACTAGCGGGAGTGGGGGAGACCCAGTACTTC
few	TRBD1	TRBV12-3/TRBV12-4	TRBJ1-5	CASSPGTGPYSNQPQHF	TGTGCCAGCAGCCCCGGGACAGGGCCTTATAGCAATCAGCCCCAGCATTTT
NA	NA	TRBV11-2	TRBJ1-1	CASSPTGSGGFSAFF	TGTGCCAGCAGCCCGACCGGGAGCGGGGGCTTCTCAGCTTTCTTT
NA	NA	TRBV24-1	TRBJ2-1	CATSVRGRGDEQFF	TGTGCCACCAGTGTGAGGGGGCGGGGGGATGAGCAGTTCTTC
few	TRBD2	TRBV5-5	TRBJ2-2	CASNVGSGNAGELFF	TGTGCCAGCAATGTCGGGAGCGGGAACGCCGGGGAGCTGTTTTTT
NA	NA	TRBV7-6	TRBJ2-1	CASSLDVSYNEQFF	TGTGCCAGCAGCTTAGACGTTTCCTACAATGAGCAGTTCTTC
NA	TRBD2	TRBV5-1	TRBJ2-7	CASRRGDPRTLYSYGQYF	TGCGCCAGCCGTCGGGGGGATCCAAGGACACTATACTCCTACGGGCAGTACTTC
NA	TRBD1	TRBV7-2	TRBJ2-7	CASSGRDRGLYYEQYF	TGTGCCAGCAGCGGCCGGGACAGGGGGCTCTACTACGAGCAGTACTTC
many	TRBD1	TRBV10-2	TRBJ2-7	CASSRDRGDHEQYF	TGCGCCAGCAGCCGGGACAGGGGGGACCACGAGCAGTACTTC
NA	NA	TRBV6-1	TRBJ1-4	CASSEGGTGEKLFF	TGTGCCAGCAGTGAAGGGGGAACAGGGGAAAAACTGTTTTTT
few	NA	TRBV18	TRBJ2-5	CASSPPGGAKETQYF	TGTGCCAGCTCACCACCTGGTGGGGCGAAAGAGACCCAGTACTTC
many	NA	TRBV7-2	TRBJ2-7	CASSPTGLGYEQYF	TGTGCCAGCAGCCCTACAGGGCTCGGGTACGAGCAGTACTTC
NA	NA	TRBV7-3	TRBJ2-3	CASSRAPRSTDTQYF	TGTGCCAGCAGCAGAGCACCGAGAAGCACAGATACGCAGTATTTT
NA	NA	TRBV12-3/TRBV12-4	TRBJ2-7	CASSLRGMRYPCEQYF	TGTGCCAGCAGTTTAAGGGGGATGAGGTACCCCTGCGAGCAGTACTTC
few	TRBD1	TRBV10-3	TRBJ1-1	CASRAEGALSKAFF	TGTGCCAGCCGTGCGGAGGGGGCCTTATCTAAAGCTTTCTTT
once	NA	TRBV10-3	TRBJ1-3	CAISELGSGNTIYF	TGTGCCATCAGTGAGCTGGGGTCTGGAAACACCATATATTTT
few	TRBD2	TRBV7-2	TRBJ2-1	CASSLVGGGVYNEQFF	TGTGCCAGCAGCCTCGTTGGCGGGGGGGTCTACAATGAGCAGTTCTTC
many	NA	TRBV24-1	TRBJ2-1	CATPLGGRRSEQFF	TGTGCCACCCCACTTGGGGGGAGAAGGAGTGAGCAGTTCTTC
NA	NA	TRBV21-1	TRBJ2-7	CVSSDTGTDRYEQYF	TGTGTCAGCAGCGACACCGGGACAGATCGCTACGAGCAGTACTTC
few	NA	TRBV7-6	TRBJ1-6	CASSLENNSPLHF	TGTGCCAGCAGCTTAGAGAACAATTCACCCCTCCACTTT
NA	NA	TRBV29-1	TRBJ1-1	CSGRAATEAFF	TGCAGCGGTCGGGCCGCCACTGAAGCTTTCTTT
few	NA	TRBV5-1	TRBJ2-3	CASSLETRDTQYF	TGCGCCAGCAGCTTGGAAACCAGAGACACGCAGTATTTT
few	TRBD2	TRBV10-3	TRBJ2-3	CAISETSGGRASTDTQYF	TGTGCCATCAGTGAGACTAGCGGGGGGCGTGCTAGCACAGATACGCAGTATTTT
NA	NA	TRBV24-1	TRBJ2-1	CATSTVSAPRDEQFF	TGTGCCACCAGTACCGTCTCTGCGCCTAGAGATGAGCAGTTCTTC
NA	TRBD2	TRBV20-1	TRBJ2-1	CSVPTGTSGENLYNEQFF	TGCAGTGTCCCGACCGGGACTAGCGGGGAGAATCTCTACAATGAGCAGTTCTTC
few	NA	TRBV24-1	TRBJ1-2	CATSDNSGRGYTF	TGTGCCACCAGTGACAACTCGGGTCGGGGCTACACCTTC
NA	NA	TRBV29-1	TRBJ1-1	CSVSPLPDRVKNTEAFF	TGCAGCGTTTCCCCCCTGCCGGACAGAGTAAAGAACACTGAAGCTTTCTTT
NA	TRBD1	TRBV18	TRBJ2-7	CASSPWDRGYEQYF	TGTGCCAGCTCCCCCTGGGACAGGGGTTACGAGCAGTACTTC
NA	NA	TRBV5-1	TRBJ2-7	CASSYGHTYEQYF	TGCGCCAGCAGCTATGGACATACCTACGAGCAGTACTTC
few	NA	TRBV12-3/TRBV12-4	TRBJ1-2	CASSLAEFDTNYGYTF	TGTGCCAGCAGTTTAGCGGAGTTCGACACAAACTATGGCTACACCTTC
many	NA	TRBV20-1	TRBJ2-7	CSARDPKGTYEQYF	TGCAGTGCTAGAGATCCAAAGGGGACCTACGAGCAGTACTTC
few	NA	TRBV7-2	TRBJ2-5	CASSWRARETQYF	TGTGCCAGCAGCTGGAGGGCCCGGGAGACCCAGTACTTC
many	NA	TRBV29-1	TRBJ2-3	CSVVSGAHSTDTQYF	TGCAGCGTTGTTTCAGGGGCCCATAGCACAGATACGCAGTATTTT
NA	NA	TRBV28	TRBJ1-5	CASRTAGAGQPQHF	TGTGCCAGCAGGACCGCGGGCGCTGGTCAGCCCCAGCATTTT
many	TRBD2	TRBV20-1	TRBJ2-5	CSAREGSGGWETQYF	TGCAGTGCTAGAGAGGGTAGCGGGGGGTGGGAGACCCAGTACTTC
few	TRBD1	TRBV5-1	TRBJ2-1	CASSITGGLDEQFF	TGCGCCAGCAGTATCACAGGGGGCTTGGATGAGCAGTTCTTC
few	NA	TRBV4-1	TRBJ2-2	CASSQPLTDNTGELFF	TGCGCCAGCAGCCAACCTTTGACAGATAACACCGGGGAGCTGTTTTTT
NA	NA	TRBV18	TRBJ2-3	CASSSSDTRYF	TGTGCCAGCTCATCCTCAGATACGCGGTATTTT
NA	NA	TRBV5-1	TRBJ2-5	CASSSLGGVQETQYF	TGCGCCAGCAGCTCCCTAGGAGGGGTCCAAGAGACCCAGTACTTC
NA	NA	TRBV27	TRBJ2-1	CASSLWASRDEQFF	TGTGCCAGCAGTTTATGGGCTAGTAGGGATGAGCAGTTCTTC
few	TRBD1	TRBV29-1	TRBJ1-1	CSVGGQGVRSTEAFF	TGCAGCGTTGGGGGACAGGGGGTCCGCAGCACTGAAGCTTTCTTT
few	TRBD2	TRBV28	TRBJ2-1	CASKRLAGVYEQFF	TGTGCCAGCAAGCGGCTAGCGGGGGTCTATGAGCAGTTCTTC
many	NA	TRBV20-1	TRBJ1-2	CSARGGHTF	TGCAGTGCTAGGGGAGGACACACCTTC
NA	NA	TRBV12-3/TRBV12-4	TRBJ2-5	CASSPGPPKEETQYF	TGTGCCAGCAGTCCGGGACCCCCTAAGGAGGAGACCCAGTACTTC
few	TRBD2	TRBV7-2	TRBJ2-1	CASSRLAGGLLVEQFF	TGTGCCAGCAGCCGACTAGCGGGGGGGCTGTTGGTTGAGCAGTTCTTC
NA	NA	TRBV5-1	TRBJ1-2	CASSEDGDYGYTF	TGCGCCAGCTCGGAAGATGGGGATTATGGCTACACCTTC
NA	TRBD1	TRBV4-2	TRBJ2-5	CASSQDNVRGQGSNEQYF	TGTGCCAGCAGCCAAGATAATGTGAGGGGACAGGGTAGCAATGAGCAGTACTTC
NA	TRBD1	TRBV5-1	TRBJ2-6	CASSSGTGGAGANVLTF	TGCGCCAGCAGCTCCGGGACAGGGGGCGCTGGGGCCAACGTCCTGACTTTC
few	NA	TRBV7-2	TRBJ1-2	CASSLLHSNYGYTF	TGTGCCAGCAGCTTACTGCACAGCAACTATGGCTACACCTTC
few	TRBD2	TRBV28	TRBJ2-7	CASIQGTSGYEQYF	TGTGCCAGCATCCAGGGGACTAGCGGCTACGAGCAGTACTTC
NA	TRBD2	TRBV15	TRBJ2-5	CATSGQAGVQETQYF	TGTGCCACCAGCGGGCAAGCGGGAGTCCAAGAGACCCAGTACTTC